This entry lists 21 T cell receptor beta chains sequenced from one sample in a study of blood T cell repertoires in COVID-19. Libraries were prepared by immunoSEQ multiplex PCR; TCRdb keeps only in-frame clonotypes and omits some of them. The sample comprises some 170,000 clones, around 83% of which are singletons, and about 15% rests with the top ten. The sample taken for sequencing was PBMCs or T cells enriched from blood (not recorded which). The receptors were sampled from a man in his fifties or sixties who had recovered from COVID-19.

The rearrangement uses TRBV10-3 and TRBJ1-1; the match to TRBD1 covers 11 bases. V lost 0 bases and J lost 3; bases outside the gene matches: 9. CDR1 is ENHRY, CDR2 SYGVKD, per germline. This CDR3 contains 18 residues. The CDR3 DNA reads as TGTGCCATCAGTGAGTCCCCTGGACAGGGGGCCTCGCACACTGAAGCTTTCTTT. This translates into CAISESPGQGASHTEAFF.

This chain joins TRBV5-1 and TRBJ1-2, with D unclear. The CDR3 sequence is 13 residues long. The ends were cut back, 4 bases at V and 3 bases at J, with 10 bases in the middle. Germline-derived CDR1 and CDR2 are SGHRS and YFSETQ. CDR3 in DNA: TGCGCCAGCAGCCCTACTGCGGACTATGGCTACACCTTC. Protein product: CASSPTADYGYTF. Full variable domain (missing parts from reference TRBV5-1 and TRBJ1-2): KAGVTQTPRYLIKTRGQQVTLSCSPISGHRSVSWYQQTPGQGLQFLFEYFSETQRNKGNFPGRFSGRQFSNSRSEMNVSTLELGDSALYLCASSPTADYGYTFGSGTRLTVV.

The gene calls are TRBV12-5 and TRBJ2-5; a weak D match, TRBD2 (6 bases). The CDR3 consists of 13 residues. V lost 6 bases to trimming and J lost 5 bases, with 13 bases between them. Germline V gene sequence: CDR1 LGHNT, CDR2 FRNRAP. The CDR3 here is CASGPRLGETQYF. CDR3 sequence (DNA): TGTGCTAGTGGCCCAAGACTAGGTGAGACCCAGTACTTC.

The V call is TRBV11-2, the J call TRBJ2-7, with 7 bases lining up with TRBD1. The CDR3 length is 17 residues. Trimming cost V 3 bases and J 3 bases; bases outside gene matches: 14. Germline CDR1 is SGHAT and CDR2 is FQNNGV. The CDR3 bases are TGTGCCAGCAGCTTCGGGGTCCCCGGGACAGAAGGCTACGAGCAGTACTTC. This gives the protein CASSFGVPGTEGYEQYF. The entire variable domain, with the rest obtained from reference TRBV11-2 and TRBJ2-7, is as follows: EAGVAQSPRYKIIEKRQSVAFWCNPISGHATLYWYQQILGQGPKLLIQFQNNGVVDDSQLPKDRFSAERLKGVDSTLKIQPAKLEDSAVYLCASSFGVPGTEGYEQYFGPGTRLTVT.

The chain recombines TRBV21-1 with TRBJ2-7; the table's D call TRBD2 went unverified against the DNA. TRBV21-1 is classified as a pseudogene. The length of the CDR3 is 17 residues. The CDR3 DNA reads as TGTGCCAGCAGCAAATTAGCGGTCTCATTAAGCTCCTACGAGCAGTACTTC. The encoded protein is CASSKLAVSLSSYEQYF.

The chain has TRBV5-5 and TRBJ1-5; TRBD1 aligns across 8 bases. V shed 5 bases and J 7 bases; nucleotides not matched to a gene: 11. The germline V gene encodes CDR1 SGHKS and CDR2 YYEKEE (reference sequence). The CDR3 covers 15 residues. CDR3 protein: CASRPQGGGEQPQHF. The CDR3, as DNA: TGTGCCAGCAGGCCACAGGGGGGTGGAGAGCAGCCCCAGCATTTT.

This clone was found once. CDR3 in amino acids: CASRAGTTSAKNIQYF. The DNA for the CDR3 is TGCGCCAGCAGAGCGGGAACAACCTCGGCCAAAAACATTCAGTACTTC. The chain uses TRBV4-1 and TRBJ2-4; 7 positions match TRBD2. CDR1 is MGHRA and CDR2 is YSYEKL in the germline V gene. CDR3 length equals 16 residues. V was clipped by 6 bases and J by 1 base; unmatched bases: 9.

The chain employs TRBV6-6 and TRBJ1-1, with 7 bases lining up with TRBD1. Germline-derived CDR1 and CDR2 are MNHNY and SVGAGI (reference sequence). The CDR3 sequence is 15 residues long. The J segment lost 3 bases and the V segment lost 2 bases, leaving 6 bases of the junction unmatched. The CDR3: CASSYPRQGDTEAFF. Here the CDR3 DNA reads TGTGCCAGCAGTTACCCGAGACAGGGTGACACTGAAGCTTTCTTT.

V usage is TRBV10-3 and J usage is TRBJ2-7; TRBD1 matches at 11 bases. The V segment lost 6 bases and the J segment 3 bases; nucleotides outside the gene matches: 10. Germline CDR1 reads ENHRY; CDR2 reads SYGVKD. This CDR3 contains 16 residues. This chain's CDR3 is CAIRPGQGEGGYEQYF. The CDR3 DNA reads TGTGCCATCAGGCCGGGACAGGGGGAAGGGGGCTACGAGCAGTACTTC.

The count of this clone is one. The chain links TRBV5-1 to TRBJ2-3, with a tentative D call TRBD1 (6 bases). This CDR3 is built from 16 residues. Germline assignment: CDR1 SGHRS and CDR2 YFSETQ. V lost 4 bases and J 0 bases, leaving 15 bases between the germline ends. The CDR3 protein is CASSPGQLGSTDTQYF. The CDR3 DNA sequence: TGCGCCAGCAGCCCCGGACAGCTAGGCAGCACAGATACGCAGTATTTT.

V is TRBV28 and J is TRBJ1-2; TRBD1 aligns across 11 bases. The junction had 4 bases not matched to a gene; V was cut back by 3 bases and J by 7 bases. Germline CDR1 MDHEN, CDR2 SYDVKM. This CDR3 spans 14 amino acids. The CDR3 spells CASSLDRGPSGYTF. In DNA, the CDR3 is TGTGCCAGCAGTTTGGACAGGGGGCCGAGTGGCTACACCTTC.

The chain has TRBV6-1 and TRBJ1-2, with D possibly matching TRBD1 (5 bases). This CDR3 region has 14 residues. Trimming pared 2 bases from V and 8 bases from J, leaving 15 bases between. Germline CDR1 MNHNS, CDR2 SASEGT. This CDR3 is CASSELGQGGGYTF. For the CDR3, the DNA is TGTGCCAGCAGTGAATTAGGGCAGGGAGGAGGCTACACCTTC.

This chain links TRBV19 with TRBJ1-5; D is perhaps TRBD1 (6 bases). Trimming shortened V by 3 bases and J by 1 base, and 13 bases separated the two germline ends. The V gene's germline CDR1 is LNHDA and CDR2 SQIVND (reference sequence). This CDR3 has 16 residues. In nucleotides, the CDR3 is TGTGCCAGTAGTATGGTGGGGGCTCTAAGCAATCAGCCCCAGCATTTT. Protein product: CASSMVGALSNQPQHF.

CDR3 loop: CSAGLNYGYTF. CDR3 bases: TGCAGTGCGGGGCTTAACTATGGCTACACCTTC. The rearrangement joins TRBV20-1 to TRBJ1-2, with D possibly TRBD1 on 5 matching bases. From germline, CDR1 is DFQATT and CDR2 SNEGSKA (reference sequence). This CDR3 is 11 amino acids long. The V and J ends lost 6 bases and 1 base respectively, with 6 bases between them.

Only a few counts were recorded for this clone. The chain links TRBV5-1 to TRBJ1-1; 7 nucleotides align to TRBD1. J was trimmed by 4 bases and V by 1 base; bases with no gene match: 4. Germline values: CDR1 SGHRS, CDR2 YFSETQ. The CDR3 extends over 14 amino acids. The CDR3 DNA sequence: TGCGCCAGCAGCTTGCAGACAGGGCCCACTGAAGCTTTCTTT. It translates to CASSLQTGPTEAFF.

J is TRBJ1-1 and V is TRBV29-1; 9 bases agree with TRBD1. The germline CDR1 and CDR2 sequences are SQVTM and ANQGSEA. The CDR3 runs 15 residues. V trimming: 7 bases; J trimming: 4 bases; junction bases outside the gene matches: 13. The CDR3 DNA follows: TGCAGCGCCGCCGGGACAGGGATACGGAGCACTGAAGCTTTCTTT. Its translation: CSAAGTGIRSTEAFF. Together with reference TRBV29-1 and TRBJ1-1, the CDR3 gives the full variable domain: SAVISQKPSRDICQRGTSLTIQCQVDSQVTMMFWYRQQPGQSLTLIATANQGSEATYESGFVIDKFPISRPNLTFSTLTVSNMSPEDSSIYLCSAAGTGIRSTEAFFGQGTRLTVV.

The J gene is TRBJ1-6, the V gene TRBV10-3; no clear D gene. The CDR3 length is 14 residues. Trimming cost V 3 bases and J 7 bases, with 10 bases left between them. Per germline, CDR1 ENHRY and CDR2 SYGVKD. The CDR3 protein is CAISESGGNSPLHF. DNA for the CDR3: TGTGCCATCAGTGAAAGCGGCGGAAATTCACCCCTCCACTTT.

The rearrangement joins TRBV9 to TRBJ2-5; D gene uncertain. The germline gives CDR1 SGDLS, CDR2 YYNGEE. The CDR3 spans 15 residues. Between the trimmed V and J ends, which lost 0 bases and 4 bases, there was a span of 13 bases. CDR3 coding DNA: TGTGCCAGCAGCGTAGATTGGCAGGATGGAGAGACCCAGTACTTC. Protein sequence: CASSVDWQDGETQYF.

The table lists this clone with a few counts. In DNA form, the CDR3 reads TGTGCCACCTCACTTGGGGCATATAATTCACCCCTCCACTTT. It codes for CATSLGAYNSPLHF. J is TRBJ1-6 and V is TRBV7-9; possible D gene TRBD1, 5 bases. The germline V gene has CDR1 SEHNR and CDR2 FQNEAQ (reference sequence). The CDR3 is made up of 14 amino acids. V was clipped by 10 bases and J by 4 bases, with 14 bases between them.

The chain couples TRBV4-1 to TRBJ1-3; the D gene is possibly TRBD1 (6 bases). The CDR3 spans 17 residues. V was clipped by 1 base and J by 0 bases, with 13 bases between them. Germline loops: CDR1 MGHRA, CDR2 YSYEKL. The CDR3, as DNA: TGCGCCAGCAGCCAAGGCCGACAGGTCAACTCTGGAAACACCATATATTTT. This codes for CASSQGRQVNSGNTIYF.

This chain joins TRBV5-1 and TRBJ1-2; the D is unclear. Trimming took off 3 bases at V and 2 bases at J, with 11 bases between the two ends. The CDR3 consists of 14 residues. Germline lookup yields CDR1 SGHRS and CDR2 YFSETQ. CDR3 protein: CASSSGNSNYGYTF. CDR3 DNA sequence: TGCGCCAGCAGCTCAGGAAATTCAAACTATGGCTACACCTTC. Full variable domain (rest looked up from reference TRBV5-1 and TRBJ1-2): KAGVTQTPRYLIKTRGQQVTLSCSPISGHRSVSWYQQTPGQGLQFLFEYFSETQRNKGNFPGRFSGRQFSNSRSEMNVSTLELGDSALYLCASSSGNSNYGYTFGSGTRLTVV.